One and the same sample provided the 19 T cell receptor beta chains below, sequenced in a study of T cells after yellow fever vaccination. One entry per CDR3 protein results from TCRdb running MiXCR on the 5' RACE reads. The data show 120,000 or so distinct CDR3 sequences, around 7.2% seen once. The sequenced sample was CD4+ T cells sorted from PBMCs, obtained about 49 days after the first yellow fever vaccination. The source is a man in his late teens or twenties who received the YFV17D yellow fever vaccine.

This clonotype was seen more than once but under ten times. The V and J genes are TRBV7-2 and TRBJ1-3, with unresolved D. The germline V gene encodes CDR1 SGHTA and CDR2 FQGNSA. Trimming left V 8 bases short and J 0 bases short, with 17 bases between. The CDR3 is 16 residues long. DNA of the CDR3: TGTGCCAGCCGTCCCCTTTGGCCTTTCTCTGGAAACACCATATATTTT. Its protein is CASRPLWPFSGNTIYF. The entire variable domain, with the rest obtained from reference TRBV7-2 and TRBJ1-3, is as follows: GAGVSQSPSNKVTEKGKDVELRCDPISGHTALYWYRQSLGQGLEFLIYFQGNSAPDKSGLPSDRFSAERTGGSVSTLTIQRTQQEDSAVYLCASRPLWPFSGNTIYFGEGSWLTVV.

This clonotype was counted ten times or more. The rearrangement links TRBV5-1 to TRBJ2-1; 16 bases match TRBD2. The germline V gene has CDR1 SGHRS and CDR2 YFSETQ. The CDR3 has 17 residues. V lost 0 bases, J lost 9 bases, and 6 bases stayed unmatched. CDR3 DNA: TGCGCCAGCAGCTTGGCCGGGACTAGCGGGGGGGCCCGTGAGCAGTTCTTC. It is translated as CASSLAGTSGGAREQFF.

This clonotype was recorded many times. The chain has TRBV5-4 and TRBJ2-2, with a tentative D call TRBD2 (6 bases). The CDR3 contains 16 residues. Germline CDR1 SGHNT, CDR2 YYREEE (reference sequence). V lost 4 bases to trimming and J lost 3 bases, with 16 bases between them. In DNA, the CDR3 is TGTGCCAGCAGCCCCCGAGGCGGGGTGGACACCGGGGAGCTGTTTTTT. It yields the protein CASSPRGGVDTGELFF.

In this sample, this clonotype turned up many times. V and J are TRBV24-1 and TRBJ1-5; 9 nucleotides align to TRBD1. V shed 6 bases and J 7 bases; nucleotides not matched to a gene: 9. This CDR3 has 15 amino acids. The V gene's germline CDR1 is KGHDR and CDR2 SFDVKD. CDR3 sequence reads: CATSSGTGIWQPQHF. The CDR3 nucleotides are TGTGCCACCAGTTCGGGGACAGGGATTTGGCAGCCCCAGCATTTT.

This clonotype was counted ten times or more. The rearrangement links TRBV7-9 to TRBJ2-5, with D perhaps matching TRBD1 or TRBD2 (5 bases each). This CDR3 comprises 17 residues. Germline V gene sequence: CDR1 SEHNR, CDR2 FQNEAQ (reference sequence). The V gene lost 3 bases and the J gene lost 0 bases, with 17 bases spanning the gap. CDR3 in amino acids: CASSLGRPGTYQETQYF. The CDR3 DNA is TGTGCCAGCAGCTTGGGACGGCCCGGGACGTACCAAGAGACCCAGTACTTC.

This clonotype was seen many times. The chain couples TRBV21-1 to TRBJ2-6. TRBV21-1 is classified as a pseudogene. The CDR3 covers 16 residues. CDR3: CASSKGLGPGANVLTF. In nucleotides, the CDR3 is TGTGCCAGCAGCAAAGGATTGGGTCCTGGGGCCAACGTCCTGACTTTC.

This clonotype was counted between two and nine times. V usage is TRBV4-3 and J usage is TRBJ2-5; TRBD1 aligns across 8 bases. V dropped 2 bases and J dropped 6; count of bases not matched to a gene: 8. This CDR3 spans 15 amino acids. Germline CDR1 reads LGHNA; CDR2 reads YSLEER. This chain's CDR3 is CASSQLLDRAKTQYF. The CDR3 DNA reads as TGCGCCAGCAGCCAATTGCTGGACAGGGCTAAGACCCAGTACTTC.

This clonotype was seen at least ten times. The J gene is TRBJ2-1, the V gene TRBV7-9, with 10 bases identical to TRBD2. V dropped 3 bases and J dropped 6; count of bases not matched to a gene: 2. The CDR3 spans 14 residues. The germline gives CDR1 SEHNR, CDR2 FQNEAQ (reference sequence). The CDR3 DNA reads as TGTGCCAGCAGCTTGAGCGGGGGGGCCAATGAGCAGTTCTTC. As protein: CASSLSGGANEQFF.

This clonotype was counted ten times or more. The rearrangement links TRBV5-1 to TRBJ1-1, with D maybe TRBD1 (6 bases). The CDR3 is 15 amino acids. The V and J ends lost 0 bases and 0 bases respectively, with 9 bases between them. Germline V gene sequence: CDR1 SGHRS, CDR2 YFSETQ. The CDR3 reads CASSLGGQMNTEAFF. The DNA of the CDR3 is TGCGCCAGCAGCTTGGGGGGACAAATGAACACTGAAGCTTTCTTT.

This clonotype was seen repeatedly, ten times or more. The chain uses TRBV20-1 and TRBJ1-1; no clear D gene. From germline, CDR1 is DFQATT and CDR2 SNEGSKA (reference sequence). Trimming left V 7 bases short and J 8 bases short, with 11 bases between. The CDR3 length is 10 residues. The CDR3: CSVKGGEAFF. For the CDR3, the DNA is TGCAGTGTAAAGGGAGGGGAAGCTTTCTTT.

This clonotype was seen ten or more times. The J gene is TRBJ1-1, the V gene TRBV5-1; D gene unclear. Germline CDR1 SGHRS, CDR2 YFSETQ. The ends were cut back, 0 bases at V and 6 bases at J, with 9 bases in the middle. This CDR3 comprises 13 residues. CDR3 sequence: CASSLGSTPEAFF. CDR3 coding DNA: TGCGCCAGCAGCTTGGGCTCGACCCCTGAAGCTTTCTTT.

This clonotype came up many times. This chain connects TRBV6-4 to TRBJ2-1; D perhaps matches TRBD2 (7 bases). Germline V gene sequence: CDR1 MRHNA, CDR2 SNTAGT. There are 14 residues in the CDR3. Trimming left V 7 bases short and J 5 bases short, with 15 bases between. The CDR3 DNA is TGTGCCAGCAAAAAGGGGGGGGCGCACAATGAGCAGTTCTTC. Translating gives CASKKGGAHNEQFF.

This clonotype was picked up a small number of times. V and J are TRBV10-3 and TRBJ1-2; perhaps TRBD1 as D (6 bases). The CDR3 is 16 amino acids. Trimming took 4 bases from V and 3 from J, leaving 18 bases between them. CDR1 is ENHRY and CDR2 is SYGVKD in the germline V gene. This CDR3 is CAISALTGPFDYGYTF. In DNA, the CDR3 is TGTGCCATCAGTGCACTCACAGGGCCGTTCGACTATGGCTACACCTTC.

This clonotype was picked up many times. CDR3 nucleotide sequence: TGTGCCAGCAGCTGGCCGGGACAGGGGAGAGACAATGAGCAGTTCTTC. Translation gives CASSWPGQGRDNEQFF. V and J are TRBV5-4 and TRBJ2-1; 10 bases line up with TRBD1. The CDR3 extends over 16 amino acids. CDR1 is SGHNT, CDR2 YYREEE, per germline (reference sequence). V was clipped by 3 bases and J by 5 bases; unmatched bases: 8.

To note about this clonotype: This could be a read error, since a much larger clone is one nucleotide away. The chain links TRBV10-3 to TRBJ2-5; no reliable D call. CDR1 and CDR2 (germline): ENHRY, SYGVKD. The CDR3 has 11 residues. CDR3 amino acids: CTILYRETQYF. DNA of the CDR3: TGTACCATCCTTTACCGCGAGACCCAGTACTTC.

The chain joins TRBV5-1 to TRBJ2-3; D might be TRBD1 (5 bases). In germline, CDR1 is SGHRS, CDR2 YFSETQ. Trimming shortened V by 0 bases and J by 4 bases, and 12 bases separated the two germline ends. This CDR3 comprises 15 residues. The CDR3, as DNA: TGCGCCAGCAGCTTGGCCCAAAGGGGCGCAGATACGCAGTATTTT. As protein: CASSLAQRGADTQYF.

This clonotype was detected many times. This chain uses TRBV14 with TRBJ2-2; D not certain. The CDR3 totals 13 residues. V shed 0 bases and J shed 9 bases, with 8 bases lying between them. The germline gives CDR1 SGHDN, CDR2 FVKESK. CDR3 nucleotide sequence: TGTGCCAGCAGCCAAGATCTCGCCCGGGAGCTGTTTTTT. Translated: CASSQDLARELFF.

This clonotype has a count of ten or more. The V gene is TRBV7-2, the J gene TRBJ2-1; D ambiguous. V lost 2 bases, J lost 15 bases, and 20 bases lay in between. The length of the CDR3 is 14 residues. The V gene's germline CDR1 is SGHTA and CDR2 FQGNSA. The CDR3: CASSLKYNPELPFF. DNA for the CDR3: TGTGCCAGCAGCTTAAAGTACAACCCCGAGCTGCCGTTCTTC.

Ten or more counts support this clonotype. The chain carries TRBV4-1 and TRBJ2-7; possibly TRBD1 or TRBD2 for D (5 bases each). The CDR3 is 14 amino acids. V was shortened by 3 bases and J by 4 bases, with 13 bases between the two germline ends. In germline, CDR1 is MGHRA, CDR2 YSYEKL. The chain's CDR3 is CASSHAGREYEQYF. Written as DNA, the CDR3 is TGCGCCAGCAGCCATGCCGGCAGGGAGTACGAGCAGTACTTC.